This TCR beta chain comes out of a study of blood T cell repertoires in COVID-19. Across the study: Some COVID-19 samples were acute and others convalescent; all came from the United States, Italy and Spain.

CDR1 is LNHDA and CDR2 is SQIVND in the germline V gene (reference sequence). J gave up 6 bases and V 3 bases, and 3 bases lay outside the gene matches. CDR3 length: 13 amino acids. Data came from immunoSEQ multiplex PCR; TCRdb stores just in-frame clones and leaves some out. Found here are fewer than 200,000 clones, over 70% of them singletons; the top ten hold 3.6%. Participant ages covered roughly 18 to 90 years across 20 to 25 US areas. Allocation to cohorts depended on clinical history reported by the participants. The sequencing sample was made of PBMCs or T cells enriched from blood (not recorded which). The sequence derives from a woman aged 50 to 60 in a cohort exposed to, infected with or recovered from COVID-19 (not recorded which). The chain uses TRBV19 and TRBJ1-2; 8 nucleotides match TRBD1. The CDR3 loop reads CASSINRGNGYTF. Here the CDR3 DNA reads TGTGCCAGTAGTATTAACAGGGGGAATGGCTACACCTTC. Looking up the rest from reference TRBV19 and TRBJ1-2 gives the full variable domain: DGGITQSPKYLFRKEGQNVTLSCEQNLNHDAMYWYRQDPGQGLRLIYYSQIVNDFQKGDIAEGYSVSREKKESFPLTVTSAQKNPTAFYLCASSINRGNGYTFGSGTRLTVV.